This T cell receptor beta chain was observed in a study of cytomegalovirus exposure and HLA in healthy donors. As for the study in general: Of some 360 genotyped donors, 81% clustered with self-reported Caucasian donors. Study findings and constraints: TCR beta chains numbering 150 to 200 were designated cytomegalovirus-associated. There were reportedly fewer N-insertions in an Asian-associated ancestry cluster than the approximately 670-donor mean, in a later analysis.

Germline V gives CDR1 SEHNR, CDR2 FQNEAQ (reference sequence). This CDR3 is built from 15 residues. Trimming took off 3 bases at V and 4 bases at J, with 15 bases between the two ends. Primers included in the PCR were 60 Vbeta and 13 Jbeta primers. Sequencing was performed with immunoSEQ multiplex PCR; in TCRdb, only in-frame clones are kept and a portion is missing. The data show 150,000 to 180,000 clones, roughly 80% seen once. This clone was seen a single time. Its matching antigen is unknown. Sequencing was performed on PBMCs. V usage is TRBV7-9 and J usage is TRBJ1-2, with D tentatively TRBD1 (5 bases). The sequence was obtained from a woman aged 35 to 49 in good health and CMV-seronegative. The CDR3 here is CASSFGQGGPYGYTF. CDR3 nucleotide sequence: TGTGCCAGCAGCTTCGGGCAGGGTGGACCCTATGGCTACACCTTC. The variable domain in full, with the rest retrieved from reference TRBV7-9 and TRBJ1-2, is DTGVSQNPRHKITKRGQNVTFRCDPISEHNRLYWYRQTLGQGPEFLTYFQNEAQLEKSRLLSDRFSAERPKGSFSTLEIQRTEQGDSAMYLCASSFGQGGPYGYTFGSGTRLTVV.